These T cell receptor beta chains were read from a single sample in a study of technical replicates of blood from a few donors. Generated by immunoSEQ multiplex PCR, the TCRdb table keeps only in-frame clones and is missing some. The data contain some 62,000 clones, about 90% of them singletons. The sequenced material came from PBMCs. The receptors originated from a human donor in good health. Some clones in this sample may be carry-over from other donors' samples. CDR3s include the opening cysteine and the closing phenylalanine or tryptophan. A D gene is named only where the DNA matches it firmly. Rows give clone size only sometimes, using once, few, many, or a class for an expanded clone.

cdr3_aa: CASSLVAGLGEQYF
cdr3_nt: TGTGCCAGCAGCTTAGTAGCGGGACTCGGCGAGCAGTACTTC
d_call: TRBD2
v_call: TRBV7-9
j_call: TRBJ2-7
clone_size: -

cdr3_aa: CASSQETGPYGYTF
cdr3_nt: TGCGCCAGCAGCCAAGAGACAGGACCGTATGGCTACACCTTC
d_call: -
v_call: TRBV4-3
j_call: TRBJ1-2
clone_size: -

cdr3_aa: CASSEAGKLAGGGEQFF
cdr3_nt: TGTGCCAGCAGTGAAGCGGGGAAACTAGCGGGGGGGGGCGAGCAGTTCTTC
d_call: TRBD2
v_call: TRBV2
j_call: TRBJ2-1
clone_size: -

cdr3_aa: CASSRRGGLAGGPYEQYF
cdr3_nt: TGTGCCAGCAGCCGGAGGGGAGGACTAGCGGGAGGGCCGTACGAGCAGTACTTC
d_call: TRBD2
v_call: TRBV7-9
j_call: TRBJ2-7
clone_size: once

cdr3_aa: CASSYSGPHQPQHF
cdr3_nt: TGTGCCAGCAGTTACTCTGGGCCCCATCAGCCCCAGCATTTT
d_call: -
v_call: TRBV6-5
j_call: TRBJ1-5
clone_size: -

cdr3_aa: CATLAPGTGGGKLFF
cdr3_nt: TGTGCCACCCTAGCACCCGGGACAGGGGGAGGAAAACTGTTTTTT
d_call: TRBD1
v_call: TRBV6-5
j_call: TRBJ1-4
clone_size: once

cdr3_aa: CASSPVGGPNYGYTF
cdr3_nt: TGTGCCAGCAGCCCCGTGGGGGGGCCCAACTATGGCTACACCTTC
d_call: -
v_call: TRBV7-9
j_call: TRBJ1-2
clone_size: -

cdr3_aa: CASSFQGDGSYEQYF
cdr3_nt: TGTGCCAGCAGTTTTCAGGGGGACGGCTCCTACGAGCAGTACTTC
d_call: TRBD1
v_call: TRBV28
j_call: TRBJ2-7
clone_size: -

cdr3_aa: CASSYYLGSGSDTQYF
cdr3_nt: TGTGCCAGCAGTTACTATCTCGGGAGTGGGTCAGATACGCAGTATTTT
d_call: -
v_call: TRBV6-5
j_call: TRBJ2-3
clone_size: -

cdr3_aa: CAISESSGSNQPQHF
cdr3_nt: TGTGCCATCAGTGAGTCCTCAGGTAGCAATCAGCCCCAGCATTTT
d_call: -
v_call: TRBV10-3
j_call: TRBJ1-5
clone_size: -

cdr3_aa: CATSRDDRGYNEQFF
cdr3_nt: TGTGCCACCAGCAGAGATGACAGGGGGTACAATGAGCAGTTCTTC
d_call: TRBD1
v_call: TRBV15
j_call: TRBJ2-1
clone_size: -

cdr3_aa: CATSNNPTVEQFF
cdr3_nt: TGTGCCACCAGCAACAATCCAACAGTCGAGCAGTTCTTC
d_call: -
v_call: TRBV15
j_call: TRBJ2-1
clone_size: few

cdr3_aa: CASRLRALNTEAFF
cdr3_nt: TGTGCCAGCAGACTCAGGGCTTTGAACACTGAAGCTTTCTTT
d_call: -
v_call: TRBV27
j_call: TRBJ1-1
clone_size: -

cdr3_aa: CASSIQGAGGYTF
cdr3_nt: TGCGCCAGCAGCATCCAGGGGGCGGGTGGCTACACCTTC
d_call: TRBD1
v_call: TRBV5-1
j_call: TRBJ1-2
clone_size: -

cdr3_aa: CASSDRTGFQETQYF
cdr3_nt: TGTGCCAGCAGTGATCGGACAGGGTTCCAAGAGACCCAGTACTTC
d_call: TRBD1
v_call: TRBV25-1
j_call: TRBJ2-5
clone_size: -

cdr3_aa: CASSQVQGSYNEQFF
cdr3_nt: TGCGCCAGCAGCCAAGTACAGGGGTCCTACAATGAGCAGTTCTTC
d_call: TRBD1
v_call: TRBV4-1
j_call: TRBJ2-1
clone_size: -

cdr3_aa: CASRRDGRTGELFF
cdr3_nt: TGTGCCAGCAGGCGGGACGGGAGGACCGGGGAGCTGTTTTTT
d_call: TRBD2
v_call: TRBV5-8
j_call: TRBJ2-2
clone_size: -

cdr3_aa: CASSLRDRGDEQYF
cdr3_nt: TGTGCCAGCAGCCTAAGGGACAGGGGTGACGAGCAGTACTTC
d_call: TRBD1
v_call: TRBV9
j_call: TRBJ2-7
clone_size: -

cdr3_aa: CASSLVGPETQYF
cdr3_nt: TGTGCCAGCAGCTTAGTGGGGCCAGAGACCCAGTACTTC
d_call: -
v_call: TRBV7-2
j_call: TRBJ2-5
clone_size: -

cdr3_aa: CASSERGGYNSNQPQHF
cdr3_nt: TGTGCCAGCAGTGAAAGGGGAGGGTATAATAGCAATCAGCCCCAGCATTTT
d_call: -
v_call: TRBV6-1
j_call: TRBJ1-5
clone_size: -

cdr3_aa: CASSPDSGSYNEQFF
cdr3_nt: TGTGCCAGCAGCCCAGACTCGGGCTCCTACAATGAGCAGTTCTTC
d_call: -
v_call: TRBV7-9
j_call: TRBJ2-1
clone_size: once

cdr3_aa: CASSQGPLGGGAKNIQYF
cdr3_nt: TGTGCCAGCAGCCAAGGTCCGTTGGGCGGGGGGGCCAAAAACATTCAGTACTTC
d_call: TRBD2
v_call: TRBV4-2
j_call: TRBJ2-4
clone_size: -

cdr3_aa: CASSAHPGGYTF
cdr3_nt: TGTGCCAGCAGCGCGCACCCGGGAGGCTACACCTTC
d_call: -
v_call: TRBV7-2
j_call: TRBJ1-2
clone_size: -

cdr3_aa: CASSPGTTRETQYF
cdr3_nt: TGTGCCAGCAGCCCGGGGACAACTAGGGAGACCCAGTACTTC
d_call: -
v_call: TRBV11-3
j_call: TRBJ2-5
clone_size: -

cdr3_aa: CASSVASVAGGVEQFF
cdr3_nt: TGTGCCAGCAGCGTAGCCTCAGTAGCGGGAGGGGTTGAGCAGTTCTTC
d_call: TRBD2
v_call: TRBV9
j_call: TRBJ2-1
clone_size: -

cdr3_aa: CASSFRLGGDTQYF
cdr3_nt: TGTGCCAGCAGCTTTCGGCTAGGGGGAGATACGCAGTATTTT
d_call: -
v_call: TRBV7-2
j_call: TRBJ2-3
clone_size: once

cdr3_aa: CASSLGGGAYNEQFF
cdr3_nt: TGTGCCAGCAGCTTAGGCGGGGGGGCCTACAATGAGCAGTTCTTC
d_call: TRBD2
v_call: TRBV7-3
j_call: TRBJ2-1
clone_size: -

cdr3_aa: CSVGGDSRSSYNEQFF
cdr3_nt: TGCAGCGTTGGTGGGGACTCCAGGAGCTCCTACAATGAGCAGTTCTTC
d_call: -
v_call: TRBV29-1
j_call: TRBJ2-1
clone_size: -

cdr3_aa: CAISVRDIYGYTF
cdr3_nt: TGTGCCATCAGTGTGAGGGACATTTATGGCTACACCTTC
d_call: -
v_call: TRBV10-3
j_call: TRBJ1-2
clone_size: once

cdr3_aa: CASSRTSGTRYEQYF
cdr3_nt: TGCGCCAGCAGCCGTACTAGCGGGACACGCTACGAGCAGTACTTC
d_call: TRBD2
v_call: TRBV4-3
j_call: TRBJ2-7
clone_size: -

cdr3_aa: CASSLAGGSSGYTF
cdr3_nt: TGTGCCAGCAGCTTGGCAGGGGGGAGCTCTGGCTACACCTTC
d_call: TRBD1
v_call: TRBV5-6
j_call: TRBJ1-2
clone_size: -

cdr3_aa: CATSLLVGGSTDTQYF
cdr3_nt: TGTGCCACCAGCCTGCTAGTCGGGGGGAGCACAGATACGCAGTATTTT
d_call: TRBD2
v_call: TRBV15
j_call: TRBJ2-3
clone_size: -

cdr3_aa: CASSSSPFEQFF
cdr3_nt: TGTGCCAGCAGCTCTTCCCCCTTTGAGCAGTTCTTC
d_call: -
v_call: TRBV7-2
j_call: TRBJ2-1
clone_size: -

cdr3_aa: CASSQKAGDLHEQYF
cdr3_nt: TGTGCCAGCAGCCAGAAAGCGGGAGATCTCCACGAGCAGTACTTC
d_call: TRBD2
v_call: TRBV4-2
j_call: TRBJ2-7
clone_size: once

cdr3_aa: CASSLAGQTSYGYTF
cdr3_nt: TGTGCCAGCAGCTTAGCCGGACAGACTTCCTATGGCTACACCTTC
d_call: -
v_call: TRBV11-3
j_call: TRBJ1-2
clone_size: few

cdr3_aa: CASSATAQGGVTGQPQHF
cdr3_nt: TGTGCCAGCAGCGCTACCGCACAGGGTGGGGTTACGGGTCAGCCCCAGCATTTT
d_call: -
v_call: TRBV2
j_call: TRBJ1-5
clone_size: -

cdr3_aa: CASSKAGLWWGYTF
cdr3_nt: TGTGCCAGCAGCAAGGCAGGGCTGTGGTGGGGCTACACCTTC
d_call: -
v_call: TRBV9
j_call: TRBJ1-2
clone_size: -

cdr3_aa: CAISESGQGYETQYF
cdr3_nt: TGTGCCATCAGTGAGTCGGGACAGGGATATGAGACCCAGTACTTC
d_call: TRBD1
v_call: TRBV10-3
j_call: TRBJ2-5
clone_size: -

cdr3_aa: CASSQDTGFGTEAFF
cdr3_nt: TGTGCCAGCAGCCAAGATACGGGATTTGGGACTGAAGCTTTCTTT
d_call: -
v_call: TRBV14
j_call: TRBJ1-1
clone_size: once

cdr3_aa: CASGLIRGQGISYEQYF
cdr3_nt: TGTGCTAGTGGTTTGATCCGAGGACAGGGGATATCCTACGAGCAGTACTTC
d_call: TRBD1
v_call: TRBV12-5
j_call: TRBJ2-7
clone_size: -

cdr3_aa: CASRPTGGSSYEQYF
cdr3_nt: TGTGCCAGCAGGCCCACAGGCGGGAGCTCCTACGAGCAGTACTTC
d_call: TRBD2
v_call: TRBV6-1
j_call: TRBJ2-7
clone_size: -

cdr3_aa: CASSFGGADDTQYF
cdr3_nt: TGCGCCAGCAGCTTCGGGGGGGCCGACGATACGCAGTATTTT
d_call: TRBD2
v_call: TRBV5-1
j_call: TRBJ2-3
clone_size: -

cdr3_aa: CAWRGGPYEQYF
cdr3_nt: TGTGCCTGGAGAGGAGGCCCCTACGAGCAGTACTTC
d_call: -
v_call: TRBV30
j_call: TRBJ2-7
clone_size: -

cdr3_aa: CASSSQSRGGYTF
cdr3_nt: TGTGCCAGCAGTTCACAGTCGCGGGGTGGCTACACCTTC
d_call: -
v_call: TRBV28
j_call: TRBJ1-2
clone_size: -

cdr3_aa: CASSLNGQGYGYTF
cdr3_nt: TGTGCCAGCAGCCTGAACGGACAGGGGTATGGCTACACCTTC
d_call: TRBD1
v_call: TRBV7-2
j_call: TRBJ1-2
clone_size: once

cdr3_aa: CAWSIEGNYGYTF
cdr3_nt: TGTGCCTGGAGTATTGAGGGAAACTATGGCTACACCTTC
d_call: -
v_call: TRBV30
j_call: TRBJ1-2
clone_size: -

cdr3_aa: CASSPGGGTAYEQYF
cdr3_nt: TGTGCCAGCAGCCCTGGAGGAGGGACAGCCTACGAGCAGTACTTC
d_call: -
v_call: TRBV5-4
j_call: TRBJ2-7
clone_size: -

cdr3_aa: CAWTRGLMNTEAFF
cdr3_nt: TGTGCCTGGACCCGAGGACTGATGAACACTGAAGCTTTCTTT
d_call: -
v_call: TRBV30
j_call: TRBJ1-1
clone_size: few

cdr3_aa: CASSIQGSGGLFSYEQYF
cdr3_nt: TGTGCCAGTAGTATACAGGGTAGCGGGGGCCTCTTCTCCTACGAGCAGTACTTC
d_call: TRBD2
v_call: TRBV19
j_call: TRBJ2-7
clone_size: -

cdr3_aa: CASGSSGSLNEQYF
cdr3_nt: TGTGCTAGTGGATCCAGCGGGTCTCTAAACGAGCAGTACTTC
d_call: -
v_call: TRBV12-5
j_call: TRBJ2-7
clone_size: once

cdr3_aa: CASSQGRAGNTIYF
cdr3_nt: TGTGCCAGCAGCCAAGGCAGGGCTGGAAACACCATATATTTT
d_call: -
v_call: TRBV4-2
j_call: TRBJ1-3
clone_size: -